This note documents a single TCR beta chain sequence. This sample is drawn from a study of chemoradiotherapy in HPV16-positive cancers. Across the whole study: Functional T-cell assays on two HPV16-positive patients' cells defined candidate HPV-specific clones and common TCR motifs.

With 5 bases clipped from V and 6 bases from J, the junction kept 6 bases outside the gene matches. The CDR3 is 13 residues long. Germline loops: CDR1 SGHTA, CDR2 FQGTGA. This table comes from immunoSEQ multiplex PCR, and its TCRdb copy is limited to in-frame clones, with some not included. The data show under 5,000 clones, roughly 77% seen once. Sampling was performed from a patient who underwent chemoradiotherapy. V gene TRBV7-3 combines with J gene TRBJ2-7, with TRBD2 matching 8 bases. This receptor was obtained from a human donor with HPV-associated anogenital cancer. This chain's CDR3 is CASSLGLAGEQYF. Written as DNA, the CDR3 is TGTGCCAGCAGCCTCGGACTAGCTGGCGAGCAGTACTTC.